The 26 T cell receptor beta chains presented below share a single source sample, sequenced in a study of cytomegalovirus exposure and HLA in healthy donors. In the PCR, 60 Vbeta and 13 Jbeta primers were used. TCRdb's copy holds only in-frame clones and misses some; the assay was immunoSEQ multiplex PCR. Among roughly 250,000 clones listed, approximately 85% were seen once. Source material: PBMCs. These receptors were obtained from a woman aged 40 to 50 in good health and CMV-seropositive.

CDR3 DNA: TGTGCCAGCAGCGCGTCGGGAACCCCCAATGAGCAGTTCTTC. It codes for CASSASGTPNEQFF. This chain links TRBV7-3 with TRBJ2-1, with D possibly being TRBD2 (5 bases). CDR1 SGHTA and CDR2 FQGTGA come from the germline V gene. Trimming took off 5 bases at V and 6 bases at J, with 14 bases between the two ends. CDR3 length: 14 amino acids.

This clone has a single count. The gene calls are TRBV14 and TRBJ2-3, with 7 nucleotides matching TRBD1. The germline gives CDR1 SGHDN, CDR2 FVKESK. Germline trimming cut 4 bases from V and 5 bases from J; bases unmatched to any gene: 3. CDR3 length equals 13 residues. The CDR3 loop is CASSLAGGDTQYF. The DNA for the CDR3 is TGTGCCAGCAGCCTAGCAGGGGGAGATACGCAGTATTTT.

Notes on this clone: One end of the junction varies from germline; a read error may be responsible. V gene TRBV7-9 combines with J gene TRBJ1-1; the D gene is possibly TRBD1 (6 bases). CDR1 SEHNR and CDR2 FQNEAQ come from the germline V gene (reference sequence). CDR3 length: 17 residues. In DNA form, the CDR3 reads TGTTCCAGCAGCTTACGAGGGGGGGGGCATTGGGACACTGAAGCTTTCTTT. Amino acid sequence: CSSSLRGGGHWDTEAFF.

This clone has just a few counts. At the DNA level, this CDR3 is encoded by other sequences in the same sample as well. This chain joins TRBV30 and TRBJ2-2, with TRBD1 as a possible D gene (5 bases). Looked up from germline, CDR1 is GTSNPN and CDR2 is SVGIG (reference sequence). This CDR3 has 13 amino acids. Trimming removed 1 base from V and 5 bases from J, with 8 bases in between. The CDR3: CAWSATGTGELFF. Written as DNA, the CDR3 is TGTGCCTGGAGTGCTACAGGTACCGGGGAGCTGTTTTTT.

This chain uses TRBV9 with TRBJ2-3; 8 nucleotides agree with TRBD2. Trimming removed 1 base from V and 0 bases from J; junction bases left unmatched: 4. Germline loops: CDR1 SGDLS, CDR2 YYNGEE. The CDR3 loop spans 16 amino acids. CDR3 region: CASSVITSGSTDTQYF. The CDR3 coding sequence is TGTGCCAGCAGCGTAATTACTAGCGGTAGCACAGATACGCAGTATTTT.

The J gene is TRBJ2-5, the V gene TRBV7-2; D is possibly TRBD1 (6 bases). Germline V gene data show CDR1 as SGHTA and CDR2 as FQGNSA. This CDR3 has 14 residues. V was pared by 0 bases and J by 4 bases, with 9 bases between. The CDR3 spells CASSLAGQLETQYF. The CDR3 coding sequence is TGTGCCAGCAGCTTAGCAGGACAGTTAGAGACCCAGTACTTC.

DNA for the CDR3: TGTGCCAGCAGCTTGGGGGGGCGTCCCTCCGTCGATACGCAGTATTTT. Translating it yields CASSLGGRPSVDTQYF. This sequence joins TRBV5-4 and TRBJ2-3; D perhaps matches TRBD1 (6 bases). Germline V lookup: CDR1 SGHNT, CDR2 YYREEE (reference sequence). The CDR3 has 16 amino acids. Trimming left V 0 bases short and J 6 bases short, with 17 bases between.

The chain combines TRBV5-1 with TRBJ2-3; 8 bases match TRBD2. Germline V gives CDR1 SGHRS, CDR2 YFSETQ. CDR3 size: 16 residues. V dropped 1 base and J dropped 6; count of bases not matched to a gene: 10. CDR3 DNA: TGCGCCAGCAGCTTGCCGGGAGGGCCGGAGGGGGATACGCAGTATTTT. Amino acid sequence: CASSLPGGPEGDTQYF. Full variable domain (missing parts from reference TRBV5-1 and TRBJ2-3): KAGVTQTPRYLIKTRGQQVTLSCSPISGHRSVSWYQQTPGQGLQFLFEYFSETQRNKGNFPGRFSGRQFSNSRSEMNVSTLELGDSALYLCASSLPGGPEGDTQYFGPGTRLTVL.

The gene calls are TRBV19 and TRBJ1-1; TRBD1 matches at 7 bases. The germline CDR1 and CDR2 sequences are LNHDA and SQIVND (reference sequence). After removal of 4 bases from V and 4 bases from J, the junction contained 12 bases not matched to a gene. The CDR3 length is 16 residues. This CDR3 reads CASSRRQGATGTEAFF. The CDR3 nucleotides read TGTGCCAGTAGTAGGCGACAGGGTGCAACGGGCACTGAAGCTTTCTTT.

Only a few counts were recorded for this clone. The rearrangement uses TRBV6-5 and TRBJ1-5; no clear D gene. V was clipped by 2 bases and J by 0 bases, with 8 bases between them. CDR1 is MNHEY and CDR2 is SVGAGI in the germline V gene. This CDR3 comprises 15 residues. The CDR3 DNA reads as TGTGCCAGCAGTTACAACCACTATAGCAATCAGCCCCAGCATTTT. Translated: CASSYNHYSNQPQHF.

The chain carries TRBV10-1 and TRBJ2-7; a weak D match, TRBD2 (7 bases). Germline V CDR1 and CDR2: WNHNN, SYGVQD (reference sequence). Trimming removed 7 bases at V and 5 bases at J, with 21 bases between. This CDR3 spans 15 amino acids. Here the CDR3 reads CASTEGRGAEDEQYF. CDR3 bases: TGCGCCAGCACAGAAGGACGGGGGGCAGAAGACGAGCAGTACTTC.

This chain connects TRBV4-3 to TRBJ2-7; D call uncertain. The germline V gene encodes CDR1 LGHNA and CDR2 YSLEER. V dropped 0 bases and J dropped 0 bases, with 6 bases sitting between them. The CDR3 totals 14 residues. This CDR3 reads CASSQDPVSYEQYF. The CDR3 coding sequence is TGCGCCAGCAGCCAAGATCCTGTCTCCTACGAGCAGTACTTC.

This clone was recorded once. This chain uses TRBV5-4 with TRBJ2-4, with 14 bases fitting TRBD2. There are 17 residues in the CDR3. The V segment lost 3 bases and the J segment 2 bases; nucleotides outside the gene matches: 4. CDR1 SGHNT and CDR2 YYREEE come from the germline V gene (reference sequence). Here the CDR3 reads CASSWGTSGSSKNIQYF. In DNA, the CDR3 is TGTGCCAGCAGCTGGGGGACTAGCGGGAGCTCCAAAAACATTCAGTACTTC. Based on the CDR3 plus reference TRBV5-4 and TRBJ2-4, the full variable domain is ETGVTQSPTHLIKTRGQQVTLRCSSQSGHNTVSWYQQALGQGPQFIFQYYREEENGRGNFPPRFSGLQFPNYSSELNVNALELDDSALYLCASSWGTSGSSKNIQYFGAGTRLSVL.

V usage is TRBV19 and J usage is TRBJ2-2; D perhaps matches TRBD2 (6 bases). Trimming cost V 5 bases and J 3 bases, with 16 bases left between them. CDR1 and CDR2 (germline): LNHDA, SQIVND (reference sequence). The CDR3 length is 16 residues. The CDR3 reads CASSLPQGGDTGELFF. In nucleotides, the CDR3 is TGTGCCAGTAGTTTACCTCAAGGAGGGGACACCGGGGAGCTGTTTTTT.

This rearrangement joins TRBV7-9 to TRBJ1-2; the D gene is possibly TRBD1 (5 bases). The V gene lost 7 bases and the J gene lost 4 bases, with 16 bases spanning the gap. Germline CDR1 SEHNR, CDR2 FQNEAQ (reference sequence). The CDR3 length is 14 residues. The CDR3 reads CASTTQGWGYGYTF. The CDR3, as DNA: TGTGCCAGCACCACTCAGGGTTGGGGCTATGGCTACACCTTC.

V usage is TRBV7-2 and J usage is TRBJ1-1; the D gene is possibly TRBD1 (5 bases). In germline, CDR1 is SGHTA, CDR2 FQGNSA. Trimming removed 4 bases from V and 1 base from J, with 16 bases in between. The CDR3 length is 16 residues. The CDR3 here is CASSSPGGLRNTEAFF. In DNA form, the CDR3 reads TGTGCCAGCAGCTCACCGGGGGGGTTGAGGAACACTGAAGCTTTCTTT.

V is TRBV7-8 and J is TRBJ2-2, with D unresolved. CDR1 is SGHVS and CDR2 is FQNEAQ in the germline V gene. Trimming pared 5 bases from V and 0 bases from J, leaving 16 bases between. The CDR3 is 17 amino acids. The CDR3 bases are TGTGCCAGCAGCAACCTCCGGTTTCTAGCGAACACCGGGGAGCTGTTTTTT. This codes for CASSNLRFLANTGELFF.

This clone was counted a single time. The chain couples TRBV19 to TRBJ1-1; possibly TRBD1 for D (6 bases). Trimming took 7 bases from V and 12 from J, leaving 30 bases between them. The CDR3 covers 16 residues. Germline CDR1 and CDR2: LNHDA and SQIVND (reference sequence). CDR3: CASIHGGANQKAVTFF. The CDR3 DNA is TGTGCCAGTATCCATGGGGGGGCGAATCAGAAGGCTGTGACTTTCTTT.

This chain uses TRBV29-1 with TRBJ2-7; possibly TRBD2 for D (5 bases). The CDR3 length is 12 residues. V dropped 5 bases and J dropped 3 bases, with 11 bases sitting between them. Per the germline V gene, CDR1 is SQVTM and CDR2 is ANQGSEA. The CDR3 nucleotides are TGCAGCGTTCTGAGGGCAGGCTACGAGCAGTACTTC. This translates into CSVLRAGYEQYF.

This chain links TRBV9 with TRBJ2-5, with 7 positions matching TRBD2. Germline assignment: CDR1 SGDLS and CDR2 YYNGEE. The V segment lost 6 bases and the J segment 0 bases; nucleotides outside the gene matches: 8. This CDR3 is 15 amino acids long. This chain's CDR3 is CASNSGFMYQETQYF. CDR3 bases: TGTGCCAGCAATAGCGGGTTTATGTACCAAGAGACCCAGTACTTC.

The V call is TRBV2, the J call TRBJ1-2; D remains ambiguous. The CDR3 is 13 residues long. Germline-derived CDR1 and CDR2 are SNHLY and FYNNEI. The V and J ends lost 7 bases and 0 bases respectively, with 9 bases between them. The CDR3 region is CASTEGSNYGYTF. CDR3 nucleotide sequence: TGTGCCAGCACGGAGGGATCTAACTATGGCTACACCTTC. Full variable domain (rest looked up from reference TRBV2 and TRBJ1-2): EPEVTQTPSHQVTQMGQEVILRCVPISNHLYFYWYRQILGQKVEFLVSFYNNEISEKSEIFDDQFSVERPDGSNFTLKIRSTKLEDSAMYFCASTEGSNYGYTFGSGTRLTVV.

This clone appeared once. A junction boundary mismatches the germline segment, possibly from a read error. The chain has TRBV27 and TRBJ2-4; TRBD2 matches at 13 bases. CDR3 length equals 19 residues. The germline V gene encodes CDR1 MNHEY and CDR2 SMNVEV (reference sequence). The CDR3 is CASSPKPGLAGLAKNSQYF. DNA of the CDR3: TGTGCCAGCAGTCCTAAACCGGGACTAGCGGGACTAGCCAAAAACAGTCAGTACTTC.

This clone was seen only once. The rearrangement joins TRBV27 to TRBJ2-1, with 8 nucleotides matching TRBD2. Looked up from germline, CDR1 is MNHEY and CDR2 is SMNVEV (reference sequence). The V gene end was trimmed by 2 bases and the J gene end by 6 bases; junction bases not matched to a gene: 15. CDR3 size: 18 residues. CDR3 region: CASSLKSPWLAGRNEQFF. DNA of the CDR3: TGTGCCAGCAGTTTAAAGAGCCCCTGGCTAGCGGGCCGCAATGAGCAGTTCTTC.

In this sample, this clone turned up once. V and J are TRBV19 and TRBJ1-1; TRBD1 is a possible D gene (6 bases). V lost 5 bases and J 1 base, leaving 11 bases between the germline ends. Germline loops: CDR1 LNHDA, CDR2 SQIVND (reference sequence). The CDR3 has 14 amino acids. The CDR3 region is CASSAWTANTEAFF. The CDR3 DNA reads as TGTGCCAGTAGTGCCTGGACAGCGAACACTGAAGCTTTCTTT.

V and J are TRBV7-6 and TRBJ2-7; TRBD2 agrees at 11 bases. CDR1 is SGHVS, CDR2 FNYEAQ, per germline. After removal of 4 bases from V and 3 bases from J, the junction contained 14 bases not matched to a gene. The length of the CDR3 is 18 residues. The chain's CDR3 is CASSSDGGGLAAFYEQYF. As DNA, the CDR3 is TGTGCCAGCAGCTCCGACGGGGGGGGACTAGCGGCCTTCTACGAGCAGTACTTC.

This clone was counted a few times. The V gene is TRBV27, the J gene TRBJ2-7; TRBD1 aligns across 9 bases. The CDR3 spans 15 residues. The germline gives CDR1 MNHEY, CDR2 SMNVEV (reference sequence). Unmatched junction bases numbered 13, after V lost 10 bases and J lost 3 bases. The CDR3 here is CATSPMDRGGYEQYF. Written as DNA, the CDR3 is TGTGCCACGAGTCCTATGGACAGGGGAGGCTACGAGCAGTACTTC.